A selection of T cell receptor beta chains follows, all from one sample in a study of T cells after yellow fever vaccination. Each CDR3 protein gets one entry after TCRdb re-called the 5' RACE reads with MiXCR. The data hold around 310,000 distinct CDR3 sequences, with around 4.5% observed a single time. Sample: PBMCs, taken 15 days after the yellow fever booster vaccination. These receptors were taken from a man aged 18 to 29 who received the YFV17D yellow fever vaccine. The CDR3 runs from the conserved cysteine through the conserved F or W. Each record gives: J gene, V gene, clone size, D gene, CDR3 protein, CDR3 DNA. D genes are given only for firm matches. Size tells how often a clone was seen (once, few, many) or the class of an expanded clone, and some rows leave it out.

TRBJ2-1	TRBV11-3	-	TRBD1	CASSNRGPNEQFF	TGTGCCAGCAGCAACAGGGGCCCCAATGAGCAGTTCTTC
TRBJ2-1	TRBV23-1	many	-	CASSQSFAGSGNEQFF	TGCGCCAGCAGTCAATCTTTCGCAGGGTCCGGGAATGAGCAGTTCTTC
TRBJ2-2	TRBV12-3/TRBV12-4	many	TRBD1	CASSFGTGETGELFF	TGTGCCAGCAGTTTCGGGACAGGGGAAACCGGGGAGCTGTTTTTT
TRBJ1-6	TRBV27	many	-	CASSQNQGSPLHF	TGTGCCAGCAGTCAGAACCAGGGTTCACCCCTCCACTTT
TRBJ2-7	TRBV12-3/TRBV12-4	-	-	CASRLRARSEQYF	TGTGCCAGCAGATTACGGGCCCGATCGGAGCAGTACTTC
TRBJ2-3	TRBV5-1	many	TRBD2	CASNLLAARDTQYF	TGCGCCAGCAACCTACTAGCGGCACGCGATACGCAGTATTTT
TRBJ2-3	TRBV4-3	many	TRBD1	CASSQMRGRSTDTQYF	TGCGCCAGCAGCCAAATGAGGGGGCGAAGCACAGATACGCAGTATTTT
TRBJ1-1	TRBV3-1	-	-	CASSHEGRTEAFF	TGTGCCAGCAGCCACGAGGGGCGGACTGAAGCTTTCTTT
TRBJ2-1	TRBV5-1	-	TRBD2	CASSFTRLAGGLTNEQFF	TGCGCCAGCAGCTTTACCCGCTTAGCGGGGGGGCTGACGAATGAGCAGTTCTTC
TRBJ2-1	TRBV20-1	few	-	CSATKGGPLNEQFF	TGCAGTGCCACGAAGGGGGGGCCTTTGAATGAGCAGTTCTTC
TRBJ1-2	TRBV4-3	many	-	CASSQVEGFYGYTF	TGCGCCAGCAGCCAAGTTGAGGGATTCTATGGCTACACCTTC
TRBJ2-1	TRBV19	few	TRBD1	CASSIGSDRGHFNEQFF	TGTGCCAGTAGTATTGGTTCGGACAGGGGCCATTTCAATGAGCAGTTCTTC
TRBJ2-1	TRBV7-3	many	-	CASSRGGGGYNEQFF	TGTGCCAGCAGCCGGGGCGGGGGCGGCTACAATGAGCAGTTCTTC
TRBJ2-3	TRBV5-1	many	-	CASHLTDTQYF	TGCGCCAGTCACCTCACAGATACGCAGTATTTT
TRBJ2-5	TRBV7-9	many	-	CASSLGPDSQETQYF	TGTGCCAGCAGCTTAGGCCCGGACTCCCAAGAGACCCAGTACTTC
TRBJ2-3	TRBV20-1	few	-	CSAKERGDTQYF	TGCAGTGCAAAGGAGAGGGGAGATACGCAGTATTTT
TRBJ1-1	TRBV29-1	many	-	CSVAVRENTEAFF	TGCAGCGTTGCCGTCCGAGAAAACACTGAAGCTTTCTTT
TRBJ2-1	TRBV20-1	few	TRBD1	CSAQIGTGDNEQFF	TGCAGTGCCCAGATAGGGACAGGGGACAATGAGCAGTTCTTC
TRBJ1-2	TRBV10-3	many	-	CAISESASYGYTF	TGTGCCATCAGTGAGTCGGCCTCCTATGGCTACACCTTC
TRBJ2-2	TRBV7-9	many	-	CASSLSVTGELFF	TGTGCCAGCAGCTTATCAGTCACCGGGGAGCTGTTTTTT